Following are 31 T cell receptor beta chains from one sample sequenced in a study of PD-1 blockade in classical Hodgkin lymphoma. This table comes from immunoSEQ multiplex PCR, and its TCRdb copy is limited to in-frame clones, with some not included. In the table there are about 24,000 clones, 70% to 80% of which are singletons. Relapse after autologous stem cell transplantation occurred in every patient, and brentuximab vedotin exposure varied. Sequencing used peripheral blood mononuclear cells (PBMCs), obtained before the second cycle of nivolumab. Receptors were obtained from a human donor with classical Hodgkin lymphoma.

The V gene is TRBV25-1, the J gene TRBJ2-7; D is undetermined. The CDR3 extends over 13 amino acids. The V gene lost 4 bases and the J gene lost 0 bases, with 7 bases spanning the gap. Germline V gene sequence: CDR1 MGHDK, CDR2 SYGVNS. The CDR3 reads CASSVDRSYEQYF. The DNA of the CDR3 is TGTGCCAGCAGTGTCGACCGCTCCTACGAGCAGTACTTC.

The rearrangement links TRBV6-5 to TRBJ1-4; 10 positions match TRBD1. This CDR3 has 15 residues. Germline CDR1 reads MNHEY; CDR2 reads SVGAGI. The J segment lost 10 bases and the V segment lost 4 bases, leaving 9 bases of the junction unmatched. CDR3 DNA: TGTGCCAGCAGTTCTCCCGGGACAGGGGTCGTAAAACTGTTTTTT. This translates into CASSSPGTGVVKLFF.

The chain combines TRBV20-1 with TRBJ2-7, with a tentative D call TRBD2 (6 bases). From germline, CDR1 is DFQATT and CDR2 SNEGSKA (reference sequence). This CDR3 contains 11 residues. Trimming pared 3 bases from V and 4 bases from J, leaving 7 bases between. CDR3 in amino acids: CSASGRYEQYF. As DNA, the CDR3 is TGCAGTGCTAGCGGGAGATACGAGCAGTACTTC.

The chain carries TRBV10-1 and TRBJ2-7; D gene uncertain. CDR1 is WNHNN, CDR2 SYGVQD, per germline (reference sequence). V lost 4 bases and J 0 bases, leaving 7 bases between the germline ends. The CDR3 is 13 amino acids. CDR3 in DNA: TGCGCCAGCAGTGGGGCCAACTCCTACGAGCAGTACTTC. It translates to CASSGANSYEQYF.

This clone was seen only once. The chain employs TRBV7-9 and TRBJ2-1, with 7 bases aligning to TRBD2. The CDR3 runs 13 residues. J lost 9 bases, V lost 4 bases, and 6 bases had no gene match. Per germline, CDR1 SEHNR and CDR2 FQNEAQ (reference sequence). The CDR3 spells CASSYRLAVEQFF. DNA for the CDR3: TGTGCCAGCAGCTACCGACTAGCTGTTGAGCAGTTCTTC.

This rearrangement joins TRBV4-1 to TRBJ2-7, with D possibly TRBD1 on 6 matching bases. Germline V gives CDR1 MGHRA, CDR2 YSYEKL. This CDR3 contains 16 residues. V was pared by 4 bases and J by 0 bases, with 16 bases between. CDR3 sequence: CASSLEFRGRSYEQYF. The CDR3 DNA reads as TGCGCCAGCAGCCTAGAGTTCAGGGGCCGCTCCTACGAGCAGTACTTC.

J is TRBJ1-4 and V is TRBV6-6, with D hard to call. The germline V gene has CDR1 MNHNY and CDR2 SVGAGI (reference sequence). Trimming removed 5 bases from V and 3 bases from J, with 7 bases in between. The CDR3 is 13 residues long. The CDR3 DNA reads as TGTGCCAGCAGTATTGGGGCTAATGAAAAACTGTTTTTT. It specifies CASSIGANEKLFF.

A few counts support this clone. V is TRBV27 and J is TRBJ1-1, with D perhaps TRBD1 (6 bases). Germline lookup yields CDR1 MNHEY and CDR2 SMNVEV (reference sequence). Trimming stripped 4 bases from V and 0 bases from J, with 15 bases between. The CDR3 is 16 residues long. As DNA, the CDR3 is TGTGCCAGCAGTTCCCTCAGGACAGATCTGAACACTGAAGCTTTCTTT. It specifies CASSSLRTDLNTEAFF.

CDR3 protein: CASSFPGQGSSEAFF. The CDR3 DNA sequence: TGTGCCAGCAGTTTTCCTGGACAGGGGAGTTCTGAAGCTTTCTTT. The rearrangement uses TRBV28 and TRBJ1-1; 9 bases are a match to TRBD1. Germline V CDR1 and CDR2: MDHEN, SYDVKM. V was pared by 3 bases and J by 6 bases, with 8 bases of the junction left unmatched. This CDR3 region has 15 residues.

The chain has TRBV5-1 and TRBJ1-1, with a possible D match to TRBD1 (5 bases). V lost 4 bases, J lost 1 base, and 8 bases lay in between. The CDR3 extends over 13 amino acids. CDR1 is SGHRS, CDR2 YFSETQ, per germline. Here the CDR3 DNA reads TGCGCCAGCAGCCCAGGGACGAACACTGAAGCTTTCTTT. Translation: CASSPGTNTEAFF.

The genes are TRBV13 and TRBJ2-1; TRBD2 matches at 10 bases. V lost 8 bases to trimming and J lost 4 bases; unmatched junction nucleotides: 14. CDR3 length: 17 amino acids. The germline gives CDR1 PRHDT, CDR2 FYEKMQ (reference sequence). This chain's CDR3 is CASSGASGSGGYNEQFF. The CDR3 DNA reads TGTGCCAGCTCTGGGGCTAGCGGGAGTGGAGGGTACAATGAGCAGTTCTTC. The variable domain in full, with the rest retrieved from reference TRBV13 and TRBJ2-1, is AAGVIQSPRHLIKEKRETATLKCYPIPRHDTVYWYQQGPGQDPQFLISFYEKMQSDKGSIPDRFSAQQFSDYHSELNMSSLELGDSALYFCASSGASGSGGYNEQFFGPGTRLTVL.

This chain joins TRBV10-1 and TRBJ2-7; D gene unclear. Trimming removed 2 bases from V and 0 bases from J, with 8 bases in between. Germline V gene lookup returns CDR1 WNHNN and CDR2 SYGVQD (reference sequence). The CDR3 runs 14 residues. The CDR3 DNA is TGCGCCAGCAGTGAGGAGGAAAGCTCCTACGAGCAGTACTTC. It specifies CASSEEESSYEQYF.

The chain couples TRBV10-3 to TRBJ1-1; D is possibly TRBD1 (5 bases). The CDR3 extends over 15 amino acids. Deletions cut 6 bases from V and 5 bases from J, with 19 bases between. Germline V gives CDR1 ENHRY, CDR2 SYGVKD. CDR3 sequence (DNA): TGTGCCATCAGGATGTCCGGGGGGTTGGGGACTGAAGCTTTCTTT. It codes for CAIRMSGGLGTEAFF.

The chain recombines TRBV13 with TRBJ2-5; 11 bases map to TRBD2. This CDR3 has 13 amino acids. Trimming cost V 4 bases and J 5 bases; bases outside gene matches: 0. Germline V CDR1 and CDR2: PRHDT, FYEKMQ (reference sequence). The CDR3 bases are TGTGCCAGCAGCTCTAGCGGGAGGGAGACCCAGTACTTC. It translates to CASSSSGRETQYF.

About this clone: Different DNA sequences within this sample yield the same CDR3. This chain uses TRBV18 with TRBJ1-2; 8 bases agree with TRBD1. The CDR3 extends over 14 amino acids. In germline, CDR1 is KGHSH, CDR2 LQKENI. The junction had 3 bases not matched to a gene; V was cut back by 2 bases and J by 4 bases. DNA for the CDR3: TGTGCCAGCTCACCAGGGACAGGCACCTATGGCTACACCTTC. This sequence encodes CASSPGTGTYGYTF.

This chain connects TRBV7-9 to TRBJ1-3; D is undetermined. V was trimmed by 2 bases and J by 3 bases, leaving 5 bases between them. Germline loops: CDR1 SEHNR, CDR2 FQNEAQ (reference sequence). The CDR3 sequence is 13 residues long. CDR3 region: CASSLSRGNTIYF. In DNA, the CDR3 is TGTGCCAGCAGCTTAAGCCGTGGAAACACCATATATTTT.

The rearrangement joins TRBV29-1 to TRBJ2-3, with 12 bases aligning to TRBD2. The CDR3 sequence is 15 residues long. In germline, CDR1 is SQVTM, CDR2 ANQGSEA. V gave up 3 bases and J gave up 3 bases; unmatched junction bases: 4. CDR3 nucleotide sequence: TGCAGCGTTGAGGGACTAGCGGGTCCGACAGATACGCAGTATTTT. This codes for CSVEGLAGPTDTQYF.

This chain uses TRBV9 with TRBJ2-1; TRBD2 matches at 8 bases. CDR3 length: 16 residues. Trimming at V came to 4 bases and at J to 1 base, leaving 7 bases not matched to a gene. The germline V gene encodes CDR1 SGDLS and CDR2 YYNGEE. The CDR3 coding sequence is TGTGCCAGCAGCTCAAAGCGGGAGAGGTCCTACAATGAGCAGTTCTTC. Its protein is CASSSKRERSYNEQFF.

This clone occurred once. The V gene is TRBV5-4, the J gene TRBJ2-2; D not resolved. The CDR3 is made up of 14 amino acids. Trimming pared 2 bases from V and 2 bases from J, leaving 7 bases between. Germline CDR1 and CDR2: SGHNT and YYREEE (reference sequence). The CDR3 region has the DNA TGTGCCAGCAGCTTCGGTGGTAACACCGGGGAGCTGTTTTTT. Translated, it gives CASSFGGNTGELFF.

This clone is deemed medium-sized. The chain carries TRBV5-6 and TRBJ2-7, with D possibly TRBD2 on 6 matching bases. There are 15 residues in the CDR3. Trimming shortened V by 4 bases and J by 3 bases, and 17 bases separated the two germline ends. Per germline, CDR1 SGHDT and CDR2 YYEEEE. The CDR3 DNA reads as TGTGCCAGCAGCCTGGGGCTGTCGGGAGTCTACGAGCAGTACTTC. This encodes CASSLGLSGVYEQYF.

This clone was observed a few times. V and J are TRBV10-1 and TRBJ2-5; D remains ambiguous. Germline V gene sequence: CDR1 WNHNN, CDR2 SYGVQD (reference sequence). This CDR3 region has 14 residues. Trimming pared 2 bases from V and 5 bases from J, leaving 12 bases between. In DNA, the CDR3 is TGCGCCAGCAGTGAGCAGAGGATGGAGGAGACCCAGTACTTC. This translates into CASSEQRMEETQYF.

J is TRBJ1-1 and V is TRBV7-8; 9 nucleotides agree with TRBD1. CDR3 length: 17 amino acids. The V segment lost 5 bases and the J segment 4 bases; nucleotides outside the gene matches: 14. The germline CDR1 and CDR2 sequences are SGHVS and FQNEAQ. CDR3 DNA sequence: TGTGCCAGCAGCGCCCGACAGGGGGTCATGACGAGCACTGAAGCTTTCTTT. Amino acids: CASSARQGVMTSTEAFF.

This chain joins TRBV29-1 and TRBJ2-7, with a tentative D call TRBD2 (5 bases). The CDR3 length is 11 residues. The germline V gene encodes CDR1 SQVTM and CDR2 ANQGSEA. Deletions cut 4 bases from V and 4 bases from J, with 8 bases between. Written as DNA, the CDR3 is TGCAGCGTTGCCGGACTTTACGAGCAGTACTTC. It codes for CSVAGLYEQYF.

The CDR3 sequence is CASSQDGQGYGYTF. The CDR3, as DNA: TGCGCCAGCAGCCAAGATGGGCAGGGCTATGGCTACACCTTC. This sequence joins TRBV4-1 and TRBJ1-2, with D maybe TRBD1 (5 bases). The CDR3 is made up of 14 amino acids. V was trimmed by 0 bases and J by 4 bases, leaving 9 bases between them. Germline V gives CDR1 MGHRA, CDR2 YSYEKL.

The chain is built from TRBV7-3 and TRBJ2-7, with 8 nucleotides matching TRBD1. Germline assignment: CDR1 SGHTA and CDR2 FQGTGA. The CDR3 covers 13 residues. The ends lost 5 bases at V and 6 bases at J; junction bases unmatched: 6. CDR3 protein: CASSVDRGREQYF. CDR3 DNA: TGTGCCAGCAGCGTCGACAGGGGACGCGAGCAGTACTTC.

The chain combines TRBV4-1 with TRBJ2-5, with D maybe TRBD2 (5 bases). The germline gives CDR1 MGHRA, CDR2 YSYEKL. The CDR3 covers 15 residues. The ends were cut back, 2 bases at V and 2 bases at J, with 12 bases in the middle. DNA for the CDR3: TGCGCCAGCAGCCAAAGACTACTAGGACAAGAGACCCAGTACTTC. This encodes CASSQRLLGQETQYF.

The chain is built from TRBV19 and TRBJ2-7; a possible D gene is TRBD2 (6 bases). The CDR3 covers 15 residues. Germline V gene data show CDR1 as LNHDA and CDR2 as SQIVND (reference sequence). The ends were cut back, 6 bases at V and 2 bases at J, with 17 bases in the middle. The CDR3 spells CASSSFRDSTYEQYF. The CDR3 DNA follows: TGTGCCAGTAGCTCCTTCCGGGACTCTACCTACGAGCAGTACTTC. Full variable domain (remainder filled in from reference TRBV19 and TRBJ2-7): DGGITQSPKYLFRKEGQNVTLSCEQNLNHDAMYWYRQDPGQGLRLIYYSQIVNDFQKGDIAEGYSVSREKKESFPLTVTSAQKNPTAFYLCASSSFRDSTYEQYFGPGTRLTVT.

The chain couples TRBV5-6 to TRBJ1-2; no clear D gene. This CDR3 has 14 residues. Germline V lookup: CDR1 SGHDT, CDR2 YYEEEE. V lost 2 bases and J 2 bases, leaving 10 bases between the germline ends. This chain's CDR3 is CASSFPLINYGYTF. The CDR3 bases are TGTGCCAGCAGCTTCCCCCTTATAAACTATGGCTACACCTTC.

The CDR3 here is CASSPRGQGAETQYF. In DNA, the CDR3 is TGTGCCAGCTCACCTCGGGGACAGGGGGCGGAGACCCAGTACTTC. The rearrangement joins TRBV18 to TRBJ2-5; 12 nucleotides match TRBD1. The CDR3 is 15 amino acids. V was pared by 3 bases and J by 5 bases, with 4 bases of the junction left unmatched. CDR1 is KGHSH and CDR2 is LQKENI in the germline V gene.

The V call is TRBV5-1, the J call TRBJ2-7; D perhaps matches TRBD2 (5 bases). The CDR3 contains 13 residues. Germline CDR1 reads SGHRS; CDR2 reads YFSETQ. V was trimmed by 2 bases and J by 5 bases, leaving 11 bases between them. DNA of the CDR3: TGCGCCAGCAGCTTTAGGACTTACGACGAGCAGTACTTC. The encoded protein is CASSFRTYDEQYF.

CDR3 protein: CASSFEGGKSYEQYF. Here the CDR3 DNA reads TGTGCCAGCAGCTTTGAAGGGGGCAAGTCCTACGAGCAGTACTTC. The rearrangement uses TRBV11-2 and TRBJ2-7; 7 bases align to TRBD1. The length of the CDR3 is 15 residues. Trimming removed 3 bases from V and 1 base from J; junction bases left unmatched: 6. Germline CDR1 reads SGHAT; CDR2 reads FQNNGV.